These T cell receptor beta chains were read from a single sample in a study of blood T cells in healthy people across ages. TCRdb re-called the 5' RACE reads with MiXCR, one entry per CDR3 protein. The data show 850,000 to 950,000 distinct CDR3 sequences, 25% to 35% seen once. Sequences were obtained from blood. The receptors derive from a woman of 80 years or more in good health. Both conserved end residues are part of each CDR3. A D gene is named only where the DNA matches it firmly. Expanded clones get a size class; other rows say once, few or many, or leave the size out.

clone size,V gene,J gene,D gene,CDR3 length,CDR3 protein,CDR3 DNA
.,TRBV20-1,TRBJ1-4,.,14,CSARGMATNEKLFF,TGCAGTGCTCGGGGGATGGCAACTAATGAAAAACTGTTTTTT
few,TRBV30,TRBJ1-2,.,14,CAYDKTGPNYGYTF,TGTGCCTACGACAAAACAGGGCCGAACTATGGCTACACCTTC
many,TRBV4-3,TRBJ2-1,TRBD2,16,CASSTSGGAGHNEQFF,TGCGCCAGCAGCACTAGCGGGGGGGCCGGGCACAATGAGCAGTTCTTC
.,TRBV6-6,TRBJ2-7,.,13,CASHPAGIHEQYF,TGTGCCAGCCATCCGGCAGGGATACACGAGCAGTACTTC
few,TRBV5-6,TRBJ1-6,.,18,CASSLFPIGEGNNSPLHF,TGTGCCAGCAGCTTGTTTCCTATCGGAGAAGGAAATAATTCACCCCTCCACTTT
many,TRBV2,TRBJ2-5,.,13,CASSVGFKETQYF,TGTGCCAGCAGTGTAGGATTCAAAGAGACCCAGTACTTC
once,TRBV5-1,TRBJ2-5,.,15,CASSSHGDPSETQYF,TGCGCCAGCAGCTCCCACGGCGACCCGAGCGAGACCCAGTACTTC
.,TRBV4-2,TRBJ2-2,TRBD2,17,CASSQDSGGASTGERFF,TGTGCCAGCAGCCAAGATAGCGGGGGGGCCTCCACCGGGGAGCGGTTTTTT
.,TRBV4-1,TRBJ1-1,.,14,CASSQERDIFKAFF,TGCGCCAGCAGCCAAGAAAGGGACATCTTCAAAGCTTTCTTT
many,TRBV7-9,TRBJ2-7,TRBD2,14,CASSLSGGAEEQYF,TGTGCCAGCAGCTTAAGCGGGGGGGCCGAGGAGCAGTACTTC
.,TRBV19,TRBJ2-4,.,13,CASSIGAENIQYF,TGTGCCAGTAGTATAGGGGCGGAAAACATTCAGTACTTC
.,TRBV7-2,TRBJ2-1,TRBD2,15,CAGSPGRGAYNEQFF,TGTGCCGGCAGCCCTGGGCGGGGGGCCTACAATGAGCAGTTCTTC
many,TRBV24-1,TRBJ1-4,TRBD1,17,CATTPTGQDTTNEKLFF,TGTGCCACCACTCCCACCGGACAGGATACAACTAATGAAAAACTGTTTTTT
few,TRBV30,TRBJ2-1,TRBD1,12,CASRGQGREQFF,TGTGCCTCACGAGGACAGGGGCGTGAGCAGTTCTTC
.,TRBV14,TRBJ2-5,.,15,CASSQIQGSQETQYF,TGTGCCAGCAGCCAAATACAGGGCTCACAAGAGACCCAGTACTTC
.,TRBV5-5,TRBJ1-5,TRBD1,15,CASSLPGQGNQPQHF,TGTGCCAGCAGCCTACCTGGACAGGGTAATCAGCCCCAGCATTTT
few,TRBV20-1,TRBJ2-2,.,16,CSASHGQISTSGELFF,TGCAGTGCTAGTCATGGACAGATCTCTACGTCCGGGGAGCTGTTTTTT
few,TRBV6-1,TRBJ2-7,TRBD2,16,CASSEGRGGSSYEQYF,TGTGCCAGCAGTGAAGGCCGGGGGGGGAGCTCCTACGAGCAGTACTTC
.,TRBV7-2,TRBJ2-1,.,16,CASSLAPGTLPNEQFF,TGTGCCAGCAGCTTAGCACCGGGGACTCTTCCTAATGAGCAGTTCTTC
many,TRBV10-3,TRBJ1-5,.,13,CAISQDFNQPQHF,TGTGCCATCAGTCAGGACTTCAATCAGCCCCAGCATTTT
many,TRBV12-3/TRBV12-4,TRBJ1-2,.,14,CASSFFGSDYGYTF,TGTGCCAGCAGTTTCTTCGGGTCCGACTATGGCTACACCTTC
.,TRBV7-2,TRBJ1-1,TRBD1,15,CASSLTGGSVTEAFF,TGTGCCAGCAGCTTAACAGGGGGCTCCGTCACTGAAGCTTTCTTT
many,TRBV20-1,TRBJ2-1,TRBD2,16,CSASGLAGASYNEQFF,TGCAGTGCTTCCGGACTAGCGGGGGCCTCCTACAATGAGCAGTTCTTC
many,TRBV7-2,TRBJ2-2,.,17,CASSLDSGAPNTGELFF,TGTGCCAGCAGCTTAGACAGTGGGGCTCCGAACACCGGGGAGCTGTTTTTT
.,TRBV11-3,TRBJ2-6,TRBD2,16,CASSLSGLSGANVLNF,TGTGCCAGCAGCTTATCGGGACTATCTGGGGCCAACGTCCTGAATTTC
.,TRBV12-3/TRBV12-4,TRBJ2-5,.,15,CASSPQSGGGETQYF,TGTGCCAGCAGTCCCCAGTCCGGGGGCGGAGAGACCCAGTACTTC
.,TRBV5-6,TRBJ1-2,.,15,CASSLGPSGLYGYTF,TGTGCCAGCAGCTTGGGGCCGTCCGGTCTCTATGGCTACACCTTC
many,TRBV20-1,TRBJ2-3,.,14,CSSGERGKADTQYF,TGCAGCTCTGGCGAACGGGGGAAGGCAGATACGCAGTATTTT
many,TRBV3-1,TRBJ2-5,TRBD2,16,CASSQVPAGPQETQYF,TGTGCCAGCAGCCAAGTCCCAGCGGGACCGCAAGAGACCCAGTACTTC
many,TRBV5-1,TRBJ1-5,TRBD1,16,CASSLAGQGGGQPQHF,TGCGCCAGCAGCTTGGCCGGACAGGGAGGAGGGCAGCCCCAGCATTTT
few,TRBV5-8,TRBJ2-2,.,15,CASSVGSRNTGELFF,TGTGCCAGCAGCGTGGGCAGCAGAAACACCGGGGAGCTGTTTTTT
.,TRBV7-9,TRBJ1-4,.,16,CASSLSPSATNEKLFF,TGTGCCAGCAGCTTAAGTCCCAGTGCAACTAATGAAAAACTGTTTTTT
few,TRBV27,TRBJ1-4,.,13,CASSSGPITELFF,TGTGCCAGCAGTTCGGGACCTATTACGGAACTGTTTTTT
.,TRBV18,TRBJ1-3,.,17,CASSPRGSRISGNTIYF,TGTGCCAGCTCACCACGAGGAAGCAGGATCTCTGGAAACACCATATATTTT
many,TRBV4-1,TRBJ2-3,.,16,CASTSSPGPNTDTQYF,TGCGCCAGCACTTCATCGCCGGGACCGAACACAGATACGCAGTATTTT
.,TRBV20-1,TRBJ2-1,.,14,CSARDRDSYNEQFF,TGCAGTGCTAGAGACAGGGACTCCTACAATGAGCAGTTCTTC
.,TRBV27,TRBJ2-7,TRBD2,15,CASSPGLASYNEQYF,TGTGCCAGCAGCCCGGGACTAGCCTCCTACAATGAGCAGTACTTC
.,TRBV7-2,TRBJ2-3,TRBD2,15,CASSLVASGRDTQYF,TGTGCCAGCAGCTTAGTGGCTAGCGGGAGAGATACGCAGTATTTT
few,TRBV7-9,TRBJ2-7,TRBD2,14,CASSLSYGRYEQYF,TGTGCCAGCAGCTTATCATACGGGAGGTACGAGCAGTACTTC
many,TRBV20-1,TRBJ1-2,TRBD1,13,CSARDRTPYGYTF,TGCAGTGCACGGGACAGAACGCCCTATGGCTACACCTTC
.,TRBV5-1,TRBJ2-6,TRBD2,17,CASSLWRGDSGANVRTF,TGCGCCAGCAGCTTGTGGCGGGGGGACTCTGGGGCCAACGTCCGGACTTTC
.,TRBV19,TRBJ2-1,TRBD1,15,CASTRTGGAFNEQFF,TGTGCCAGTACCAGGACAGGGGGCGCGTTCAATGAGCAGTTCTTC
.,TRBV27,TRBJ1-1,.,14,CASRTTGLNTEAFF,TGTGCCAGCAGGACTACAGGGTTGAACACTGAAGCTTTCTTT
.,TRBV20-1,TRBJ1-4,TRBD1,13,CSATGTDNEKLFF,TGCAGTGCTACCGGGACAGATAATGAAAAACTGTTTTTT
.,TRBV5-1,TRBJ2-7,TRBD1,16,CASSPIGQVSYNEQYF,TGCGCCAGCAGCCCCATCGGACAGGTCTCCTACAATGAGCAGTACTTC
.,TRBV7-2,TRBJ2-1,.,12,CASSLAGFEQFF,TGTGCCAGCAGCTTAGCGGGTTTTGAGCAGTTCTTC
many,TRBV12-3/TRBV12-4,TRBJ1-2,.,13,CAARGGALNGYTF,TGTGCCGCTAGGGGGGGCGCCCTCAATGGCTACACCTTC
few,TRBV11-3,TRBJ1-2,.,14,CASSSQQGSDGYTF,TGTGCCAGCAGCTCCCAACAGGGATCGGATGGCTACACCTTC
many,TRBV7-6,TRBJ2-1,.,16,CASSLVARGLDNEQFF,TGTGCCAGCAGCTTAGTTGCGAGGGGTCTCGACAATGAGCAGTTCTTC
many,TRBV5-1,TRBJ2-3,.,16,CASSLEGERASDTQYF,TGCGCCAGCAGCTTGGAGGGGGAGAGAGCTTCAGATACGCAGTATTTT
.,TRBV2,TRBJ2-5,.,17,CASSEAVRAGKDETQYF,TGTGCCAGCAGTGAGGCAGTCCGGGCGGGAAAGGATGAGACCCAGTACTTC
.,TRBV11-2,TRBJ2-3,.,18,CASSSPHASGPSTDTQYF,TGTGCCAGCAGCTCGCCTCATGCCAGCGGACCTAGCACAGATACGCAGTATTTT
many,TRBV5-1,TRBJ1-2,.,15,CASSLAAAGSRGYTF,TGCGCCAGCAGCTTGGCCGCTGCCGGGAGTAGAGGCTACACCTTC